Listed below are T cell receptor beta chains from one sample, sequenced in a study of response to subunit inactivated influenza vaccine. TCRdb re-analysed the RT-PCR reads in MiXCR, keeping a single row per CDR3 protein. The sample includes hundreds of thousands of distinct CDR3 sequences, around 15% of them seen just once. The sequencing used PBMCs from blood, collected around 14 days before vaccination. The receptor source for this set is a man in his fifties who received an inactivated influenza vaccine. Both conserved end residues are part of each CDR3. The order of the fields is clone size, V gene, J gene, D gene, CDR3 protein, CDR3 DNA. D genes are given only for firm matches. A clone size is listed for some rows: how often the clone was seen (once, few, many), or a class if it is expanded.

many	TRBV11-2	TRBJ1-2	-	CASSLDGRTGRPHGSLIYGYTF	TGTGCCAGCAGCTTAGATGGTCGTACAGGGAGGCCGCACGGTTCTCTAATTTATGGCTACACCTTC
few	TRBV7-2	TRBJ2-3	TRBD2	CASSLTSGSMGADTQYF	TGTGCCAGCAGCCTCACTAGCGGGAGTATGGGGGCAGATACGCAGTATTTT
few	TRBV2	TRBJ2-1	-	CASGGGGGINEQFF	TGTGCCAGCGGCGGGGGAGGGGGCATCAATGAGCAGTTCTTC
many	TRBV6-1	TRBJ1-4	TRBD1	CASWGGQGSSRAEKLFF	TGTGCCAGCTGGGGGGGACAGGGGTCTTCCCGGGCTGAAAAACTGTTTTTT
few	TRBV12-5	TRBJ2-1	TRBD2	CASGLFLAGSSYNEQFF	TGTGCTAGTGGTTTGTTTTTAGCGGGGAGTTCCTACAATGAGCAGTTCTTC
few	TRBV15	TRBJ2-1	TRBD1	CATNRDRRRNEQFF	TGTGCCACTAACCGGGACAGGCGACGCAATGAGCAGTTCTTC
few	TRBV6-1	TRBJ1-1	-	CASRFNTEAFF	TGTGCCAGCAGGTTTAACACTGAAGCTTTCTTT
few	TRBV15	TRBJ1-1	TRBD1	CATSRPGGTEAFF	TGTGCCACCAGCAGGCCAGGGGGAACTGAAGCTTTCTTT
-	TRBV4-3	TRBJ2-1	TRBD2	CASSLATSEFDEQFF	TGCGCCAGCAGCCTAGCGACTAGCGAATTCGATGAGCAGTTCTTC
few	TRBV27	TRBJ1-2	-	CASSPAGGGAYGYTF	TGTGCCAGCAGTCCGGCGGGCGGGGGCGCGTATGGCTACACCTTC
-	TRBV2	TRBJ1-1	-	CASTMKTEAFF	TGTGCCAGTACCATGAAGACTGAAGCTTTCTTT
-	TRBV4-3	TRBJ1-2	-	CASSQDGDFHYGYTF	TGCGCCAGCAGCCAAGATGGGGACTTCCACTATGGCTACACCTTC
-	TRBV4-2	TRBJ2-1	-	CASSQLAGTYNEQFF	TGTGCCAGCAGCCAATTGGCGGGAACCTACAATGAGCAGTTCTTC
-	TRBV7-2	TRBJ2-4	-	CASSLEPKNIQYF	TGTGCCAGCAGCTTAGAACCCAAAAACATTCAGTACTTC
-	TRBV20-1	TRBJ1-4	-	CSARVGKEKLFF	TGCAGTGCTAGAGTGGGAAAGGAAAAACTGTTTTTT
-	TRBV11-2	TRBJ2-1	TRBD2	CASSLVYSGGASYNEQFF	TGTGCCAGCAGCTTAGTCTATAGCGGGGGGGCCTCCTACAATGAGCAGTTCTTC
-	TRBV12-3/TRBV12-4	TRBJ2-1	TRBD1	CASSATGGSYNEQFF	TGTGCCAGCAGCGCCACAGGGGGCTCCTACAATGAGCAGTTCTTC
-	TRBV7-8	TRBJ2-3	TRBD2	CASSLARLAGVTDTQYF	TGTGCCAGCAGCTTAGCGCGACTAGCGGGGGTCACAGATACGCAGTATTTT
-	TRBV20-1	TRBJ2-1	TRBD2	CSAGYGGGAFHEQFF	TGCAGTGCAGGGTATGGCGGGGGGGCCTTCCATGAGCAGTTCTTC
many	TRBV5-1	TRBJ1-1	TRBD1	CASSPGQGANTEAFF	TGCGCCAGCAGCCCAGGACAGGGGGCAAACACTGAAGCTTTCTTT
-	TRBV12-3/TRBV12-4	TRBJ2-2	-	CASNGRGSNTGELFF	TGTGCCAGCAATGGCCGGGGGTCGAACACCGGGGAGCTGTTTTTT
few	TRBV27	TRBJ1-6	-	CASSLSVAPEHSPLHF	TGTGCCAGCAGTTTATCGGTGGCCCCCGAGCATTCACCCCTCCACTTT
many	TRBV4-3	TRBJ2-3	-	CASSQEAGWTDTQYF	TGCGCCAGCAGCCAAGAGGCAGGGTGGACAGATACGCAGTATTTT
-	TRBV6-2/TRBV6-3	TRBJ2-1	TRBD2	CASSTPLTGGWINEQFF	TGTGCCAGCAGTACGCCCCTCACGGGAGGGTGGATCAATGAGCAGTTCTTC
few	TRBV28	TRBJ2-7	-	CASSFVRQKSEQYF	TGTGCCAGCAGTTTCGTTCGACAGAAAAGCGAGCAGTACTTC
few	TRBV6-1	TRBJ1-5	-	CASRGSGNQPQHF	TGTGCCAGCAGGGGGAGCGGCAATCAGCCCCAGCATTTT
few	TRBV20-1	TRBJ2-5	TRBD2	CSARDSRAGGQETQYF	TGCAGTGCTAGAGATTCACGAGCGGGGGGCCAAGAGACCCAGTACTTC
-	TRBV18	TRBJ2-1	-	CASSPDGLAINEQFF	TGTGCCAGCTCACCAGATGGACTCGCGATCAATGAGCAGTTCTTC